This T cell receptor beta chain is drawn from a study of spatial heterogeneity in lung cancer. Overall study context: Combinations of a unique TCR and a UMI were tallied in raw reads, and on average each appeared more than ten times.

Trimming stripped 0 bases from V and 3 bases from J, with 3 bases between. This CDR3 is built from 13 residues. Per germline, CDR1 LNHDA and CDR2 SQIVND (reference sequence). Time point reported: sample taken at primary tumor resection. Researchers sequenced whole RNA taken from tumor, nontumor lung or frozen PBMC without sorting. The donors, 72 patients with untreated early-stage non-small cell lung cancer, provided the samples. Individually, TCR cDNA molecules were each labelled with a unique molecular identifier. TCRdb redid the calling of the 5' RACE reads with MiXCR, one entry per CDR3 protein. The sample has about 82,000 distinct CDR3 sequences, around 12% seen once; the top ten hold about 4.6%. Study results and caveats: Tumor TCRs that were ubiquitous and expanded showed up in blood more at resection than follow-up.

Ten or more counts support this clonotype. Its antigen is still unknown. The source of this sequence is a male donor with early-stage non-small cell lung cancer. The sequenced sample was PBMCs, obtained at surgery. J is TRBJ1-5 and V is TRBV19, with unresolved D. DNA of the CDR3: TGTGCCAGTAGTATAGAATTCAATCAGCCCCAGCATTTT. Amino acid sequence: CASSIEFNQPQHF.